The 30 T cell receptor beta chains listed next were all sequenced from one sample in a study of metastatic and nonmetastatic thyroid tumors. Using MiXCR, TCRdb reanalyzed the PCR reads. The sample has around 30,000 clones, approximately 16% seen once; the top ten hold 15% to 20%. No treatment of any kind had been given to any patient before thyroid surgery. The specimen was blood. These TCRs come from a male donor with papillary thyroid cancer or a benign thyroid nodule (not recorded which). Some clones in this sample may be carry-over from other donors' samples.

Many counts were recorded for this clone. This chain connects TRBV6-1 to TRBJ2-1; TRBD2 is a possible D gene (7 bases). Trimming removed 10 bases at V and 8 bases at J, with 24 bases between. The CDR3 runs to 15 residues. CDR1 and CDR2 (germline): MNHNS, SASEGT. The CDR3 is CATSWGGGGLDEQFF. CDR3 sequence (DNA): TGTGCCACCTCATGGGGGGGAGGGGGGTTGGATGAGCAGTTCTTC.

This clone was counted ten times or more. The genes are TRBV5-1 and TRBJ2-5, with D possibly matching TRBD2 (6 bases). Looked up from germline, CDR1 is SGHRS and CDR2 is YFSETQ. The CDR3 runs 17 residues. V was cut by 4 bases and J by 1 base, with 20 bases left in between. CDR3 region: CASSPGAGIQGQETQYF. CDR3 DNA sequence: TGCGCCAGCAGCCCGGGAGCCGGGATCCAGGGCCAAGAGACCCAGTACTTC.

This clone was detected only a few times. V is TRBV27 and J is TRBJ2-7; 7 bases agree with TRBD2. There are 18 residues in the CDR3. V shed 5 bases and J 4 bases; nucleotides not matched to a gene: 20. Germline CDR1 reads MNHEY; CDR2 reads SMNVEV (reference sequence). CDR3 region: CASSPMAPLAGSKYEQYF. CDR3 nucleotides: TGTGCCAGCAGTCCTATGGCCCCATTAGCGGGTTCCAAATACGAGCAGTACTTC.

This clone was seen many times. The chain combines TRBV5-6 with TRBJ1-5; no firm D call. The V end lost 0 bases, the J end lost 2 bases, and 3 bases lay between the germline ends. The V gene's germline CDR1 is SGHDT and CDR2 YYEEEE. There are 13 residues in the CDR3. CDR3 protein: CASSLDRNQPQHF. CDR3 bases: TGTGCCAGCAGCTTGGATCGCAATCAGCCCCAGCATTTT. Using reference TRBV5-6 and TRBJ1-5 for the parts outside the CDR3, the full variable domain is DAGVTQSPTHLIKTRGQQVTLRCSPKSGHDTVSWYQQALGQGPQFIFQYYEEEERQRGNFPDRFSGHQFPNYSSELNVNALLLGDSALYLCASSLDRNQPQHFGDGTRLSIL.

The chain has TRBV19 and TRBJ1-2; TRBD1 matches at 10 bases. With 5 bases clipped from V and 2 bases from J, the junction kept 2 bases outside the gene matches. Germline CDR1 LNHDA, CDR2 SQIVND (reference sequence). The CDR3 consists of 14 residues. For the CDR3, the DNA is TGTGCCAGTAGTCCGGACAGGGGGAACTATGGCTACACCTTC. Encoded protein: CASSPDRGNYGYTF.

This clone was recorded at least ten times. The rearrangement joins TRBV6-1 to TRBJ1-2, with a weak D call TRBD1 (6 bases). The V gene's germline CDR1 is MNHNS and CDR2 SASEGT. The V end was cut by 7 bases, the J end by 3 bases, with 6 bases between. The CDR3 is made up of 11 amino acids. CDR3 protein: CASTGDYGYTF. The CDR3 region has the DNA TGTGCCAGCACAGGGGACTATGGCTACACCTTC.

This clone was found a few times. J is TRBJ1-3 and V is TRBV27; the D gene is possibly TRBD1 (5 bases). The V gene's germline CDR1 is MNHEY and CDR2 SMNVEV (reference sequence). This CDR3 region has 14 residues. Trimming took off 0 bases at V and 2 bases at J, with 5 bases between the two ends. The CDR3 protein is CASSLSGAGNTIYF. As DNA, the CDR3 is TGTGCCAGCAGTTTATCAGGGGCTGGAAACACCATATATTTT.

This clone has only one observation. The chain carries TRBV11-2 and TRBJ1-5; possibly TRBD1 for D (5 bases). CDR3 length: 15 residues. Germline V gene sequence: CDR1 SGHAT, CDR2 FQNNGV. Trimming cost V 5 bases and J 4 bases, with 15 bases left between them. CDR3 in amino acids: CASSVGTVPNQPQHF. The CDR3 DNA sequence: TGTGCCAGCAGCGTTGGGACGGTTCCTAATCAGCCCCAGCATTTT.

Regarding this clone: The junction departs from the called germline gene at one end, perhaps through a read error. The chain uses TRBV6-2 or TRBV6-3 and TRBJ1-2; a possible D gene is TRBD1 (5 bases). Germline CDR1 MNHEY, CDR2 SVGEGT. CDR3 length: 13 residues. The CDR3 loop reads CASSYFGAYCYTF. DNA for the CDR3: TGTGCCAGCAGTTACTTCGGGGCCTATTGCTACACCTTC.

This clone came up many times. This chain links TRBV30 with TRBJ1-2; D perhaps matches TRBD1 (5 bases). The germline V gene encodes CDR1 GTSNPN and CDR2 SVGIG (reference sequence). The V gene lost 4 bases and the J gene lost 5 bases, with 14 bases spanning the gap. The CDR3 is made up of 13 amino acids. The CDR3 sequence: CAWTWGGGYGYTF. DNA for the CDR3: TGTGCCTGGACTTGGGGGGGAGGTTATGGCTACACCTTC.

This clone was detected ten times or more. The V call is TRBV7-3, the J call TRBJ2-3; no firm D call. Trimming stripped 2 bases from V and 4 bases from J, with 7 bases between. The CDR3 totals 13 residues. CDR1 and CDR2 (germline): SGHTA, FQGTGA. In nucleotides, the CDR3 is TGTGCCAGCAGCTTAGTGGGGTCAGATACGCAGTATTTT. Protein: CASSLVGSDTQYF.

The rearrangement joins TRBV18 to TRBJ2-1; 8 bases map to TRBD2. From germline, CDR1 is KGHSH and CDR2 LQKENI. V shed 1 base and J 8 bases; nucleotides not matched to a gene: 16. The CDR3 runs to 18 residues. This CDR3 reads CASSPHGEGIGGRYEQFF. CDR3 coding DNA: TGTGCCAGCTCACCACACGGTGAGGGAATCGGCGGGAGGTATGAGCAGTTCTTC.

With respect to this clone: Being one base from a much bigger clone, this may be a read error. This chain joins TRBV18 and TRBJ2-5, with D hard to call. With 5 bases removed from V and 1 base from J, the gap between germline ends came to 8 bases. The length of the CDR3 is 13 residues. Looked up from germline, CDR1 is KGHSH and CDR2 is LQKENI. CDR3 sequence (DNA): TGTGCCAGCTCAGTGAGCTGCCAAGAGACCCAGTACTTC. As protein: CASSVSCQETQYF. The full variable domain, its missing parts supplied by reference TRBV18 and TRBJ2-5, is NAGVMQNPRHLVRRRGQEARLRCSPMKGHSHVYWYRQLPEEGLKFMVYLQKENIIDESGMPKERFSAEFPKEGPSILRIQQVVRGDSAAYFCASSVSCQETQYFGPGTRLLVL.

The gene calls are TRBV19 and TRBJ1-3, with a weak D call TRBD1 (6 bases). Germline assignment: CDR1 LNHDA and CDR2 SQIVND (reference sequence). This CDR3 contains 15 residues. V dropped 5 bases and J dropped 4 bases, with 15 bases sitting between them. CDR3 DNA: TGTGCCAGTAGTTCCAGGGGTCTGACGGGAAACACCATATATTTT. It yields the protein CASSSRGLTGNTIYF.

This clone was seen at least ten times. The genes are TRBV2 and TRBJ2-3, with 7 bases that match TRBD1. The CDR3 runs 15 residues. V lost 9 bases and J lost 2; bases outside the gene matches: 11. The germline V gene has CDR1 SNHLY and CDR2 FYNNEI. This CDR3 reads CARSHRDSYTDTQYF. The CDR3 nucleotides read TGTGCCAGGTCTCACCGGGACAGCTACACAGATACGCAGTATTTT.

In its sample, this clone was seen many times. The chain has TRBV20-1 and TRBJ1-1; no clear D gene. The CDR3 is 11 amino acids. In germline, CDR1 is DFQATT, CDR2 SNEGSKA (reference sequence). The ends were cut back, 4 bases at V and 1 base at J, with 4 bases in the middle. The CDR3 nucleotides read TGCAGTGCTACAGGGAACACTGAAGCTTTCTTT. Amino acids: CSATGNTEAFF.

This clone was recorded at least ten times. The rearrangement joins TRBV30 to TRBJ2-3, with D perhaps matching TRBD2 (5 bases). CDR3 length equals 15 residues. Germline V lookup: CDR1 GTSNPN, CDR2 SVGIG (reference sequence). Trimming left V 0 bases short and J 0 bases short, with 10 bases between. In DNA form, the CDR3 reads TGTGCCTGGAGTGTATCGCGGGCGAGCACAGATACGCAGTATTTT. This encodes CAWSVSRASTDTQYF.

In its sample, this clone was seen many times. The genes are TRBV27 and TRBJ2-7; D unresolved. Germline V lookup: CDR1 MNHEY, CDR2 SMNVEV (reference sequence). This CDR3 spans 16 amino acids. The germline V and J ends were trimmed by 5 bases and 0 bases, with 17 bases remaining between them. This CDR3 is CASSPKGSFVSYEQYF. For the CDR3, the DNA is TGTGCCAGCAGTCCAAAGGGCAGTTTCGTCTCCTACGAGCAGTACTTC.

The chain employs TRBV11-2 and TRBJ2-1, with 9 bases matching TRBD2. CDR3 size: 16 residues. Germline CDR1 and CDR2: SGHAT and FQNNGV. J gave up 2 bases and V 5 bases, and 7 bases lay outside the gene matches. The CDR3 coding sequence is TGTGCCAGCAGCCCAGGTCGCGGGAGGGCCTACAATGAGCAGTTCTTC. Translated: CASSPGRGRAYNEQFF.

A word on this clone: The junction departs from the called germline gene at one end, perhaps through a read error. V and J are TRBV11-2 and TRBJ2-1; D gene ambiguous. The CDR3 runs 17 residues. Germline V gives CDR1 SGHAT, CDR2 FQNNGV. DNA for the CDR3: TGTGCCAGCAGCTTAGATCTGTCCGGCTTCTCCTACAATGAGAAGTTCTTC. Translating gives CASSLDLSGFSYNEKFF.

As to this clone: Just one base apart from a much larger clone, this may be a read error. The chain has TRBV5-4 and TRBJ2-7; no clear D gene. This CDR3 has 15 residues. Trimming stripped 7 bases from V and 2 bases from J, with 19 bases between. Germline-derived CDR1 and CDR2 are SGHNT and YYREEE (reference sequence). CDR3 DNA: TGTGCCAGCCATTCCGGTAGTCAGGTACCCTACGAGCAGTACTTC. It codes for CASHSGSQVPYEQYF.

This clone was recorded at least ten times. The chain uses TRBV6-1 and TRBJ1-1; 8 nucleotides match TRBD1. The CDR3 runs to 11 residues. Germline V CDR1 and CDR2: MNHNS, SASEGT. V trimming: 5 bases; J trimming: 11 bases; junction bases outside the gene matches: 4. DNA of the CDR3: TGTGCCAGCAGTAACCAGGGGGCGGCTTTCTTT. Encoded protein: CASSNQGAAFF.

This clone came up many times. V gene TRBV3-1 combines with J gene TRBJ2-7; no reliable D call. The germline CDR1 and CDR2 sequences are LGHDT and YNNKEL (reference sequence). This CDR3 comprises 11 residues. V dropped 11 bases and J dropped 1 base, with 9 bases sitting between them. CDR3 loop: CASRSSYEQYF. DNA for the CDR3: TGTGCCTCAAGGTCGTCCTACGAGCAGTACTTC.

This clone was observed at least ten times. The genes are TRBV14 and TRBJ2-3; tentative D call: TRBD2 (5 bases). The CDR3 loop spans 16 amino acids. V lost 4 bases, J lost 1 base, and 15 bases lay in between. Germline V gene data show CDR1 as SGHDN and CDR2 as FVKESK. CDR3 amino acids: CASSPNRGRGTDTQYF. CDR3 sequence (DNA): TGTGCCAGCAGCCCAAACCGTGGGAGAGGCACAGATACGCAGTATTTT.

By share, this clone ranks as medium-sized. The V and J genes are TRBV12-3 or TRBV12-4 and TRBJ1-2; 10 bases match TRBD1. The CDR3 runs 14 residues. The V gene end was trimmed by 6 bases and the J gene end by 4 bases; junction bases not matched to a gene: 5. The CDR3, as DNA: TGTGCCAGCAGAAGACAGGGGGCGATCTATGGCTACACCTTC. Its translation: CASRRQGAIYGYTF.

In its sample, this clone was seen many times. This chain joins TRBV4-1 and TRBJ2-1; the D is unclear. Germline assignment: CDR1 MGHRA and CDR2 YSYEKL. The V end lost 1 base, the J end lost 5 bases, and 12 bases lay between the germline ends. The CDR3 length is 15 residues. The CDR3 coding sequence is TGCGCCAGCAGCCAAGCTAGTGGTGGAAACAATGAGCAGTTCTTC. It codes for CASSQASGGNNEQFF.

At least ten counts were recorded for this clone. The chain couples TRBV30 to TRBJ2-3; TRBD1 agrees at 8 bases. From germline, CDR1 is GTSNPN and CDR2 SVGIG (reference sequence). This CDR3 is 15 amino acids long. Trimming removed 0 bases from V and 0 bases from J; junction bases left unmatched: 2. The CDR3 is CAWSVAGGSTDTQYF. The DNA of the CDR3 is TGTGCCTGGAGTGTTGCAGGGGGCAGCACAGATACGCAGTATTTT.

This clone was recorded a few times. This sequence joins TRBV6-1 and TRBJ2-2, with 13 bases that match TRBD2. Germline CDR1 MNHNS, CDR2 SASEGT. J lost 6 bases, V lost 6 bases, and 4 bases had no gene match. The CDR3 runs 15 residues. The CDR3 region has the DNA TGTGCCAGCAGACCCGGGACTAGCGGGGCCGGGGAGCTGTTTTTT. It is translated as CASRPGTSGAGELFF.

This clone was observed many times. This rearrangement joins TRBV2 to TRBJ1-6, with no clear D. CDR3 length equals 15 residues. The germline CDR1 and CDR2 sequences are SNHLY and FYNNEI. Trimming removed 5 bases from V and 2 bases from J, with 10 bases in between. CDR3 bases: TGTGCCAGCAGTCTAAGGGATCCCTATAATTCACCCCTCCACTTT. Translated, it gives CASSLRDPYNSPLHF.

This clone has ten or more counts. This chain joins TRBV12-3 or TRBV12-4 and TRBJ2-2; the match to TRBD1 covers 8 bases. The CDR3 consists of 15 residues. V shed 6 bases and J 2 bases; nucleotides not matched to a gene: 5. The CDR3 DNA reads TGTGCCAGCAGCAGACAGGGGCTAAACACCGGGGAGCTGTTTTTT. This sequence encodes CASSRQGLNTGELFF.